Below are 25 T cell receptor beta chains sequenced from a single sample in a study of cytomegalovirus exposure and HLA in healthy donors. Amplification used 60 Vbeta primers and 13 Jbeta primers. TCRdb keeps only in-frame clones here, not all; method: immunoSEQ multiplex PCR. The table has roughly 55,000 clones, approximately 71% seen once; the top ten hold 30% to 35%. Sequenced material: PBMCs. The receptors here all came from a middle-aged man in good health and CMV-seropositive.

V and J are TRBV7-3 and TRBJ1-5, with D possibly being TRBD1 (5 bases). Germline lookup yields CDR1 SGHTA and CDR2 FQGTGA. The CDR3 runs to 13 residues. V was cut by 3 bases and J by 4 bases, with 7 bases left in between. Written as DNA, the CDR3 is TGTGCCAGCAGCTTGGACACAAATCAGCCCCAGCATTTT. This translates into CASSLDTNQPQHF.

This sequence joins TRBV5-4 and TRBJ1-5; D call uncertain. CDR1 SGHNT and CDR2 YYREEE come from the germline V gene (reference sequence). This CDR3 is 17 amino acids long. V was pared by 4 bases and J by 0 bases, with 17 bases between. The DNA of the CDR3 is TGTGCCAGCAGCCTAATGAGGCAGAGTTATAGCAATCAGCCCCAGCATTTT. This translates into CASSLMRQSYSNQPQHF.

This chain uses TRBV9 with TRBJ2-7; D gene unclear. The ends were cut back, 3 bases at V and 6 bases at J, with 7 bases in the middle. Germline values: CDR1 SGDLS, CDR2 YYNGEE. This CDR3 contains 11 residues. The CDR3 region is CASSDNSEQYF. In DNA, the CDR3 is TGTGCCAGCAGCGATAACAGCGAGCAGTACTTC. The full variable domain, rest sourced from reference TRBV9 and TRBJ2-7, is DSGVTQTPKHLITATGQRVTLRCSPRSGDLSVYWYQQSLDQGLQFLIQYYNGEERAKGNILERFSAQQFPDLHSELNLSSLELGDSALYFCASSDNSEQYFGPGTRLTVT.

The J gene is TRBJ2-5, the V gene TRBV28; D is undetermined. Per the germline V gene, CDR1 is MDHEN and CDR2 is SYDVKM. CDR3 length: 13 amino acids. V lost 2 bases and J 5 bases, leaving 9 bases between the germline ends. The DNA for the CDR3 is TGTGCCAGCAGTTTACCCGGGTCTGAGACCCAGTACTTC. Encoded protein: CASSLPGSETQYF.

The chain uses TRBV29-1 and TRBJ1-1, with 7 bases that match TRBD1. The CDR3 is 9 amino acids. Losses at the gene ends were 4 bases for V and 10 bases for J; bases not matched to a gene: 0. Per the germline V gene, CDR1 is SQVTM and CDR2 is ANQGSEA. Written as DNA, the CDR3 is TGCAGCGTTGGACAGGGAGCTTTCTTT. Amino acid sequence: CSVGQGAFF.

The V gene is TRBV7-2, the J gene TRBJ1-5; 8 nucleotides agree with TRBD1. V was clipped by 5 bases and J by 0 bases; unmatched bases: 3. Germline assignment: CDR1 SGHTA and CDR2 FQGNSA. This CDR3 is built from 15 residues. This CDR3 reads CASSVDRDSNQPQHF. The DNA of the CDR3 is TGTGCCAGCAGCGTGGACAGGGATAGCAATCAGCCCCAGCATTTT.

This chain uses TRBV25-1 with TRBJ1-2, with D perhaps matching TRBD1 (5 bases). The CDR3 runs to 15 residues. Looked up from germline, CDR1 is MGHDK and CDR2 is SYGVNS. V was trimmed by 0 bases and J by 4 bases, leaving 12 bases between them. CDR3 nucleotide sequence: TGTGCCAGCAGTGAATATGATGCGGGACGCTATGGCTACACCTTC. Protein: CASSEYDAGRYGYTF.

This clone came up a few times. The chain combines TRBV5-1 with TRBJ2-5; 7 nucleotides align to TRBD2. The CDR3 runs to 13 residues. The germline V gene encodes CDR1 SGHRS and CDR2 YFSETQ. The J segment lost 5 bases and the V segment lost 5 bases, leaving 6 bases of the junction unmatched. The CDR3 nucleotides read TGCGCCAGCAGTACCCTGGGGGGGGAGACCCAGTACTTC. It encodes CASSTLGGETQYF.

This clone was counted only a few times. The chain joins TRBV5-6 to TRBJ1-2; weak D call: TRBD1 (5 bases). Trimming took 5 bases from V and 2 from J, leaving 10 bases between them. Germline V CDR1 and CDR2: SGHDT, YYEEEE. CDR3 length: 13 residues. CDR3 sequence reads: CASRPTENYGYTF. In DNA form, the CDR3 reads TGTGCCAGCAGGCCGACAGAAAACTATGGCTACACCTTC.

This chain connects TRBV7-8 to TRBJ1-6; D unclear. The V end was cut by 5 bases, the J end by 10 bases, with 12 bases between. The CDR3 is made up of 13 amino acids. Germline V gene lookup returns CDR1 SGHVS and CDR2 FQNEAQ. DNA for the CDR3: TGTGCCAGCAGCCTCGTTGGGAGGTCACCCCTCCACTTT. Its translation is CASSLVGRSPLHF.

The chain combines TRBV4-2 with TRBJ2-1, with D uncertain. The CDR3 has 15 residues. The V and J ends lost 1 base and 3 bases respectively, with 10 bases between them. From germline, CDR1 is LGHNA and CDR2 YNFKEQ. CDR3 loop: CASSQAGSIYNEQFF. The CDR3, as DNA: TGTGCCAGCAGCCAAGCTGGTAGTATCTACAATGAGCAGTTCTTC.

V usage is TRBV30 and J usage is TRBJ1-5; 7 bases are a match to TRBD1. Losses at the gene ends were 4 bases for V and 7 bases for J; bases not matched to a gene: 7. This CDR3 region has 13 residues. Per the germline V gene, CDR1 is GTSNPN and CDR2 is SVGIG (reference sequence). The CDR3 region is CAWNHRGGQPQHF. The CDR3 DNA is TGTGCCTGGAACCACAGGGGCGGACAGCCCCAGCATTTT. Together with reference TRBV30 and TRBJ1-5, the CDR3 gives the full variable domain: SQTIHQWPATLVQPVGSPLSLECTVEGTSNPNLYWYRQAAGRGLQLLFYSVGIGQISSEVPQNLSASRPQDRQFILSSKKLLLSDSGFYLCAWNHRGGQPQHFGDGTRLSIL.

This chain uses TRBV2 with TRBJ2-5, with a tentative D call TRBD2 (5 bases). Looked up from germline, CDR1 is SNHLY and CDR2 is FYNNEI. Trimming removed 5 bases from V and 5 bases from J, with 9 bases in between. The CDR3 loop spans 12 amino acids. The DNA of the CDR3 is TGTGCCAGCAGTTGGGAGAGGGAGACCCAGTACTTC. It codes for CASSWERETQYF.

This chain connects TRBV4-2 to TRBJ1-1, with 8 bases matching TRBD1. The CDR3 has 15 residues. Germline CDR1 is LGHNA and CDR2 is YNFKEQ. V shed 0 bases, J shed 3 bases, and the junction held 3 bases outside the gene matches. CDR3 residues: CASSQEPTGDTEAFF. CDR3 DNA: TGTGCCAGCAGCCAAGAACCGACAGGGGACACTGAAGCTTTCTTT.

CDR3 amino acids: CASHMSGLGDNEQFF. The CDR3 nucleotides are TGTGCCAGCCACATGAGCGGGTTGGGAGACAATGAGCAGTTCTTC. The chain is built from TRBV18 and TRBJ2-1; D is possibly TRBD2 (6 bases). This CDR3 spans 15 amino acids. V shed 8 bases and J shed 5 bases, with 19 bases lying between them. CDR1 and CDR2 from the germline V gene are KGHSH and LQKENI.

The chain employs TRBV27 and TRBJ1-2, with D perhaps matching TRBD1 (5 bases). This CDR3 spans 12 amino acids. Between the trimmed V and J ends, which lost 6 bases and 4 bases, there was a span of 9 bases. Germline lookup yields CDR1 MNHEY and CDR2 SMNVEV (reference sequence). The CDR3 DNA is TGTGCCAGCAGGCAGGGTACCTATGGCTACACCTTC. It codes for CASRQGTYGYTF.

This clone was seen only a few times. The rearrangement uses TRBV2 and TRBJ2-7; maybe TRBD1 (5 bases). The V end was cut by 2 bases, the J end by 9 bases, with 17 bases between. This CDR3 is built from 14 residues. CDR1 SNHLY and CDR2 FYNNEI come from the germline V gene. CDR3 in DNA: TGTGCCAGCAGTGAAAAGACAGTTCCAGATGGGCAGTACTTC. It translates to CASSEKTVPDGQYF. Using reference TRBV2 and TRBJ2-7 for the parts outside the CDR3, the full variable domain is EPEVTQTPSHQVTQMGQEVILRCVPISNHLYFYWYRQILGQKVEFLVSFYNNEISEKSEIFDDQFSVERPDGSNFTLKIRSTKLEDSAMYFCASSEKTVPDGQYFGPGTRLTVT.

This clone was recorded once. Other nucleotide sequences from this sample produce the same CDR3. V is TRBV7-8 and J is TRBJ1-1; 9 bases agree with TRBD1. V gave up 3 bases and J gave up 1 base; unmatched junction bases: 0. Germline lookup yields CDR1 SGHVS and CDR2 FQNEAQ. This CDR3 is 14 amino acids long. CDR3 DNA: TGTGCCAGCAGCTTGACAGGGGGGAACACTGAAGCTTTCTTT. Encoded protein: CASSLTGGNTEAFF.

V is TRBV4-2 and J is TRBJ2-7, with D unresolved. The CDR3 contains 15 residues. The germline V gene has CDR1 LGHNA and CDR2 YNFKEQ. V lost 0 bases and J 2 bases, leaving 11 bases between the germline ends. This CDR3 is CASSQDPGTTYEQYF. The CDR3 bases are TGTGCCAGCAGCCAAGATCCCGGTACTACCTACGAGCAGTACTTC.

The sample holds a few counts of this clone. Other nucleotide sequences in the sample specify the same CDR3. The chain recombines TRBV5-1 with TRBJ2-7; 7 bases are shared with TRBD2. V was clipped by 0 bases and J by 3 bases; unmatched bases: 0. Germline-derived CDR1 and CDR2 are SGHRS and YFSETQ. The CDR3 is 13 residues long. CDR3 coding DNA: TGCGCCAGCAGCTTGGGGGGGGGCTACGAGCAGTACTTC. This codes for CASSLGGGYEQYF.

The chain combines TRBV6-5 with TRBJ1-2; TRBD1 is a possible D gene (6 bases). The CDR3 runs 13 residues. Trimming took 5 bases from V and 6 from J, leaving 13 bases between them. The germline V gene has CDR1 MNHEY and CDR2 SVGAGI. CDR3 loop: CASSPGQGNGYTF. CDR3 nucleotide sequence: TGTGCCAGCAGTCCTGGCCAGGGGAATGGCTACACCTTC.

The V call is TRBV2, the J call TRBJ1-2; 7 positions agree with TRBD1. The CDR3 is 11 residues long. Trimming cost V 8 bases and J 4 bases; bases outside gene matches: 1. Germline V gene lookup returns CDR1 SNHLY and CDR2 FYNNEI. CDR3 protein: CASGQAYGYTF. CDR3 sequence (DNA): TGTGCCAGCGGACAGGCCTATGGCTACACCTTC.

The chain uses TRBV5-1 and TRBJ1-1, with a possible D match to TRBD1 (6 bases). The germline V gene encodes CDR1 SGHRS and CDR2 YFSETQ. The CDR3 covers 16 residues. The V end lost 0 bases, the J end lost 2 bases, and 14 bases lay between the germline ends. CDR3 nucleotides: TGCGCCAGCAGCTTGGGTTCACAGGGAGCAAACACTGAAGCTTTCTTT. Translating gives CASSLGSQGANTEAFF.

The V call is TRBV20-1, the J call TRBJ2-7, with a weak D call TRBD1 (6 bases). Germline CDR1 reads DFQATT; CDR2 reads SNEGSKA (reference sequence). The CDR3 has 11 residues. Trimming took off 6 bases at V and 5 bases at J, with 11 bases between the two ends. In DNA form, the CDR3 reads TGCAGTGCCTCCAGGACAGACGAGCAGTACTTC. Translated: CSASRTDEQYF.

This chain links TRBV9 with TRBJ1-6; D is uncertain. The V end lost 2 bases, the J end lost 8 bases, and 8 bases lay between the germline ends. The CDR3 totals 13 residues. Germline V gives CDR1 SGDLS, CDR2 YYNGEE. This CDR3 reads CASSVSGDSPLHF. Written as DNA, the CDR3 is TGTGCCAGCAGCGTGTCCGGAGATTCACCCCTCCACTTT.